This TCR beta chain was captured in a study of T cells in Graves' hyperthyroidism and ophthalmopathy. Criteria for exclusion of patients were uncontrolled infection, other autoimmune disease, pregnancy or lactation. Fresh peripheral blood, roughly 9.6 ml, was the source of the PBMCs. Amplification yielded TCR beta CDR3 regions, with RNA transcripts as the source. The TCR CDR3 was amplified in a first-round RT-PCR using the HTBI primer set. TCRdb re-analysed the multiplex PCR reads in MiXCR, keeping a single row per CDR3 protein. This sample has around 620,000 distinct CDR3 sequences, with 15% to 20% found just once. The CDR3 covers 16 residues. Per germline, CDR1 MNHEY and CDR2 SMNVEV (reference sequence). V lost 6 bases, J lost 0 bases, and 15 bases lay in between.

This chain uses TRBV27 with TRBJ2-1; D may be TRBD2 (7 bases). This TCR was recovered from a woman between 25 and 40 years old with Graves' hyperthyroidism. Sequencing was performed on blood. DNA for the CDR3: TGTGCCAGCAGCCAAGGGAGGGGGAGCTCCTACAATGAGCAGTTCTTC. Amino acids: CASSQGRGSSYNEQFF.